The T cell receptor (beta chain) described here comes from a study of T cells after somatic rescue of genetic block. The V gene lost 6 bases and the J gene lost 8 bases, with 10 bases spanning the gap. This CDR3 has 11 amino acids. Germline CDR1 DFQATT, CDR2 SNEGSKA (reference sequence). Method: immunoSEQ multiplex PCR; TCRdb's copy keeps in-frame clones and lacks some. The sample holds 68,000 or so clones, 80% to 95% seen once. The sequenced material came from peripheral blood mononuclear cells (PBMCs). The clonotype was recovered from a man aged 40-55 years. This rearrangement joins TRBV20-1 to TRBJ1-4; possible D gene TRBD1, 5 bases. The CDR3: CSAQGVEKLFF. The CDR3 region has the DNA TGCAGTGCCCAGGGTGTGGAAAAACTGTTTTTT.